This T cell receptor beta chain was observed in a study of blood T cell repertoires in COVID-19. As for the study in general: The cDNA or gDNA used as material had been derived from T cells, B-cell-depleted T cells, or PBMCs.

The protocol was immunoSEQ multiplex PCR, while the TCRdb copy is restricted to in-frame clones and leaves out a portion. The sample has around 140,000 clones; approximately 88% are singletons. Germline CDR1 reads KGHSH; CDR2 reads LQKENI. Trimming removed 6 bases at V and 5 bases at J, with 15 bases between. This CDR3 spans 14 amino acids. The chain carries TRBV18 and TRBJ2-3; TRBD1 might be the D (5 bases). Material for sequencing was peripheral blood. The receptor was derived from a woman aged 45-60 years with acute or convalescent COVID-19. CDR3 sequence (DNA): TGTGCCAGCTCCCCGGTAGGGGTGAAAGATACGCAGTATTTT. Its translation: CASSPVGVKDTQYF.